Listed below are T cell receptor beta chains from one sample, sequenced in a study of T cells in Graves' hyperthyroidism and ophthalmopathy. TCRdb re-analysed the multiplex PCR reads in MiXCR, keeping a single row per CDR3 protein. The sample lists 300,000 to 450,000 distinct CDR3 sequences, about 15% seen once, with 34% in the top ten. Sequenced sample: blood. These receptors originate from a woman in her twenties or thirties with Graves' hyperthyroidism that later progressed to Graves' ophthalmopathy. CDR3s include the opening cysteine and the closing phenylalanine or tryptophan. The D gene is left open where the match is weak. Clone size is stated in some rows and not others, as once, few, many or a class when expanded.

TRBD2 | few | TRBJ2-2 | TRBV3-1 | CASSQDGLAGRGELFF | TGTGCCAGCAGCCAAGATGGACTAGCGGGGCGCGGGGAGCTGTTTTTT
TRBD2 | many | TRBJ2-3 | TRBV24-1 | CATSDFPGGERTDTQYF | TGTGCCACCAGTGATTTCCCGGGAGGTGAGCGAACAGATACGCAGTATTTT
- | many | TRBJ2-1 | TRBV2 | CASSDGQRFNEQFF | TGTGCCAGCAGTGACGGCCAGCGTTTTAATGAGCAGTTCTTC
TRBD2 | - | TRBJ2-3 | TRBV4-1 | CASGTARATGDTQYF | TGTGCCAGCGGGACGGCCAGGGCAACGGGAGATACGCAGTATTTT
- | many | TRBJ1-5 | TRBV19 | CASNTMLYQPQHF | TGTGCCAGTAATACGATGCTCTATCAGCCCCAGCATTTT
- | many | TRBJ1-1 | TRBV7-9 | CASSLVLGQNTEAFF | TGTGCCAGCAGCTTAGTTCTGGGCCAGAACACTGAAGCTTTCTTT
TRBD2 | - | TRBJ2-5 | TRBV12-3/TRBV12-4 | CASNPGLARETQYF | TGTGCCAGCAACCCGGGACTAGCGAGAGAGACCCAGTACTTC
- | many | TRBJ1-2 | TRBV15 | CATSSASRPFVTDYGYTF | TGTGCCACCAGCAGCGCATCCCGCCCCTTCGTGACAGACTATGGCTACACCTTC
TRBD1 | many | TRBJ2-1 | TRBV28 | CASSFPRGRSYNEQFF | TGTGCCAGCAGTTTTCCCAGGGGGCGGTCCTACAATGAGCAGTTCTTC
TRBD2 | few | TRBJ2-3 | TRBV5-1 | CASSLDGTRADTQYF | TGCGCCAGCAGCTTGGACGGGACTAGAGCCGATACGCAGTATTTT
- | - | TRBJ1-1 | TRBV12-3/TRBV12-4 | CASSPPDRRNTEAFF | TGTGCCAGCAGTCCCCCCGACAGGCGAAACACTGAAGCTTTCTTT
TRBD2 | few | TRBJ2-1 | TRBV20-1 | CSASWRGNYNEQFF | TGCAGTGCTAGTTGGCGGGGGAACTACAATGAGCAGTTCTTC
TRBD2 | few | TRBJ2-7 | TRBV20-1 | CSARPSGTSRFYEQYF | TGCAGTGCTAGACCAAGCGGGACTAGCAGATTCTACGAGCAGTACTTC
- | many | TRBJ1-6 | TRBV6-5 | CASSYSGRGASNSPLHF | TGTGCCAGCAGTTACTCAGGGAGGGGGGCCTCTAATTCACCCCTCCACTTT